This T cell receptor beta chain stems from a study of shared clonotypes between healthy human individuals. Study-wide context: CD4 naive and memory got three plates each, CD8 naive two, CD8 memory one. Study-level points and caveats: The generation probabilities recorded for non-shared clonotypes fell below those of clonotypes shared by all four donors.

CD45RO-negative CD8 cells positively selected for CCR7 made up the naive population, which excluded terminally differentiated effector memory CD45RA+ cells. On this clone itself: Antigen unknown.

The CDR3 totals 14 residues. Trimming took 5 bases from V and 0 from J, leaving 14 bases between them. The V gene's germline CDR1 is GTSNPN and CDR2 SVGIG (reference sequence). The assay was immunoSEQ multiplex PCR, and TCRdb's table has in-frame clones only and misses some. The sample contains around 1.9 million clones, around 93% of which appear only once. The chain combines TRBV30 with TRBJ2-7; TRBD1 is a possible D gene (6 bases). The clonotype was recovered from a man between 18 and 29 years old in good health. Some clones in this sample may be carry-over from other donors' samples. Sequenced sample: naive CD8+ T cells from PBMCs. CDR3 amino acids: CAWGDGGYSYEQYF. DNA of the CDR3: TGTGCCTGGGGGGATGGGGGCTACTCCTACGAGCAGTACTTC.